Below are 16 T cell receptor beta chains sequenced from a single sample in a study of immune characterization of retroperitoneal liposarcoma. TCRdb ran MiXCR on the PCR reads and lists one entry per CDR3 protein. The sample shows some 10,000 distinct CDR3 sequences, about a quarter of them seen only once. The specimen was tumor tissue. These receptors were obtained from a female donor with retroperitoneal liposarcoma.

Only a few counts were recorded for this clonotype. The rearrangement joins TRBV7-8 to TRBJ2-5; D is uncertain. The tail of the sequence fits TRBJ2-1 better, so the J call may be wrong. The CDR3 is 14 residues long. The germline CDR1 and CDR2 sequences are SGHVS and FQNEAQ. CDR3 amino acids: CASSLAVEQETQFF. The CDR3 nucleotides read TGTGCCAGCAGCTTAGCGGTAGAACAAGAGACCCAGTTCTTC.

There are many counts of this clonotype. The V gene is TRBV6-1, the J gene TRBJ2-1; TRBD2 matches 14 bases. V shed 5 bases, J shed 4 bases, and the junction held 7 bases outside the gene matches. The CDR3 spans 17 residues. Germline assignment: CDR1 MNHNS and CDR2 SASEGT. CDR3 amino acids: CASSYGRLAGGYNEQFF. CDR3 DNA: TGTGCCAGCAGTTACGGGAGACTAGCGGGAGGGTACAATGAGCAGTTCTTC.

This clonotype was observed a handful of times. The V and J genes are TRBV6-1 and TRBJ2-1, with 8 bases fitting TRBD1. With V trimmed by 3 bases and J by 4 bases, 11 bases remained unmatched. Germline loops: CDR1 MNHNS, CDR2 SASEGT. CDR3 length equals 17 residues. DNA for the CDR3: TGTGCCAGCAGTGATAGTGGCAGGGGGCCTTCTTACAATGAGCAGTTCTTC. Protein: CASSDSGRGPSYNEQFF.

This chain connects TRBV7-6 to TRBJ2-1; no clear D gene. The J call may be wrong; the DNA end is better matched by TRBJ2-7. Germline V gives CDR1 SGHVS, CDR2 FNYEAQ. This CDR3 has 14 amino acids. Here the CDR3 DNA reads TGTGCCAGCAGCCCCGCTCTAGGGAAAAATGAGCAGTACTTC. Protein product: CASSPALGKNEQYF.

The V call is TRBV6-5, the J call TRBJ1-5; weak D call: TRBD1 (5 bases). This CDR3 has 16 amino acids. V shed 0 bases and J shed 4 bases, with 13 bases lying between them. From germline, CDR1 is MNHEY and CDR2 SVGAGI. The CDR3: CASSYSYVAGNQPQHF. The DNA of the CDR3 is TGTGCCAGCAGTTACTCGTACGTGGCAGGGAATCAGCCCCAGCATTTT.

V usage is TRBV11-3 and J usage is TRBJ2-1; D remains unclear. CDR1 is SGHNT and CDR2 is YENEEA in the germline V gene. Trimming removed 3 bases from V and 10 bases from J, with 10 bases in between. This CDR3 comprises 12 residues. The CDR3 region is CASSFLRYEQFF. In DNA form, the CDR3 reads TGTGCCAGCAGCTTTTTACGCTACGAGCAGTTCTTC. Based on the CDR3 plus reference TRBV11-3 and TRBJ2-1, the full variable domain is EAGVVQSPRYKIIEKKQPVAFWCNPISGHNTLYWYLQNLGQGPELLIRYENEEAVDDSQLPKDRFSAERLKGVDSTLKIQPAELGDSAVYLCASSFLRYEQFFGPGTRLTVL.

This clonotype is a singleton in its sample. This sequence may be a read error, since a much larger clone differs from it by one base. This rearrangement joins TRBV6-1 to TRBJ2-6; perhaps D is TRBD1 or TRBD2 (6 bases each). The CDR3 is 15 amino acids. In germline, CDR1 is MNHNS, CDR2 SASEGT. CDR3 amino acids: CASSFQGTGANVLIF. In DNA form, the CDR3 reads TGTGCCAGCAGTTTCCAGGGGACTGGGGCCAACGTCCTGATTTTC.

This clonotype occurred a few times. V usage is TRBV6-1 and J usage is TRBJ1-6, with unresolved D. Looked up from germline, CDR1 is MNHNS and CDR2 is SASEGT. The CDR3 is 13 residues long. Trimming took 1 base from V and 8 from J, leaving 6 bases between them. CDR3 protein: CASSEGFDSPLHF. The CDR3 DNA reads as TGTGCCAGCAGTGAAGGATTTGATTCACCCCTCCACTTT.

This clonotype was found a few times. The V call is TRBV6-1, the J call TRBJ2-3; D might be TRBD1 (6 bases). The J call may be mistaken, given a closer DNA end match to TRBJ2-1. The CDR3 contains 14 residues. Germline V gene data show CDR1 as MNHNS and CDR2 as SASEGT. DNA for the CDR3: TGTGCCAGCAGTTTACAGGGTTCCAAAAACATTCAGTTCTTC. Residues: CASSLQGSKNIQFF.

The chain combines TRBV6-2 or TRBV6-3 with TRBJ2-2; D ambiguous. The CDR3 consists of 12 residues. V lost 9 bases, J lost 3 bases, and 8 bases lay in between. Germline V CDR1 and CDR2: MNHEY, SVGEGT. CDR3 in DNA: TGTGCCAGTCGACTCTACACCGGGGAGCTGTTTTTT. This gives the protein CASRLYTGELFF.

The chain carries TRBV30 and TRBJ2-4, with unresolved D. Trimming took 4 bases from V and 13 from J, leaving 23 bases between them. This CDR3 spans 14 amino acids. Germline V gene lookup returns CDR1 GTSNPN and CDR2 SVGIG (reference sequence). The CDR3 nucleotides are TGTGCCTGGATTCCGACCGGCAAACTAAATGAGCAGTACTTC. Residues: CAWIPTGKLNEQYF.

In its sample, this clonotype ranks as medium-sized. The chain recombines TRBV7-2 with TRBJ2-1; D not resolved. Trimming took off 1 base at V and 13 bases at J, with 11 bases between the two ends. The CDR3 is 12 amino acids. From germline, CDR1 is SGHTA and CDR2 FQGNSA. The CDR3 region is CASSLGAETQFF. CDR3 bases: TGTGCCAGCAGCTTAGGAGCAGAGACCCAGTTCTTC.

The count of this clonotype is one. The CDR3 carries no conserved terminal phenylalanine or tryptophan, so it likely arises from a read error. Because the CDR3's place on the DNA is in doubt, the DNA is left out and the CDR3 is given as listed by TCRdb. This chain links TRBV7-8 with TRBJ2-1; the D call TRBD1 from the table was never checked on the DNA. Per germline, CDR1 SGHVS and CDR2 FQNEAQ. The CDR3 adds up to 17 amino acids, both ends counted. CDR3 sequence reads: CASSLQAGQMWGGKQSL.

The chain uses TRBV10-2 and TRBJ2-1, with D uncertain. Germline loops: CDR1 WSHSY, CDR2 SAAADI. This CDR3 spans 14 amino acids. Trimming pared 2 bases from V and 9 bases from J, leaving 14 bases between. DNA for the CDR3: TGCGCCAGCAGTGAGATTCGGTCGCATATTGAGCAGTTCTTC. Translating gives CASSEIRSHIEQFF.

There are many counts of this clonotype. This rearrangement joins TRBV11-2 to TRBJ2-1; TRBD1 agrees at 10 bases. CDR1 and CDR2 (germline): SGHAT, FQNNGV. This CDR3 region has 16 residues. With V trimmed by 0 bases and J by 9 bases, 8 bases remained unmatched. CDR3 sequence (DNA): TGTGCCAGCAGCTTAGAGTGGACAGGGGGTCGGAGTGAGCAGTTCTTC. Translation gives CASSLEWTGGRSEQFF.

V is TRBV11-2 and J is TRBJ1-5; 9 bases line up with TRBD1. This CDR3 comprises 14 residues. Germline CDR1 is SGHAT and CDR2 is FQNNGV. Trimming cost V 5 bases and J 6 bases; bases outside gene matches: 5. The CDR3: CASSPDRGTQPQHF. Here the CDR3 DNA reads TGTGCCAGCAGCCCGGACAGGGGCACTCAGCCCCAGCATTTT.